A single sample is the source of the 27 T cell receptor beta chains below, sequenced in a study of technical replicates of blood from a handful of donors. This table comes from immunoSEQ multiplex PCR, and its TCRdb copy is limited to in-frame clones, with some not included. The sample yields around 61,000 clones, about 90% seen once. The sample was PBMCs. The receptor set was obtained from a human donor in good health. Some clones in this sample may be carry-over from other donors' samples.

The J gene is TRBJ2-5, the V gene TRBV7-9; 7 nucleotides match TRBD2. CDR1 is SEHNR and CDR2 is FQNEAQ in the germline V gene (reference sequence). J was trimmed by 4 bases and V by 8 bases; bases with no gene match: 4. This CDR3 has 12 amino acids. The CDR3 DNA sequence: TGTGCCAGCGGGGGGGGGACAGAGACCCAGTACTTC. This translates into CASGGGTETQYF.

This chain connects TRBV4-1 to TRBJ2-2; possibly TRBD1 for D (6 bases). Germline loops: CDR1 MGHRA, CDR2 YSYEKL. The CDR3 totals 16 residues. V lost 0 bases and J lost 3, with 11 bases in between. The CDR3 loop reads CASSQDHRAHTGELFF. CDR3 in DNA: TGCGCCAGCAGCCAAGATCACAGGGCACACACCGGGGAGCTGTTTTTT.

The rearrangement uses TRBV30 and TRBJ2-1; 9 bases align to TRBD2. Germline CDR1 GTSNPN, CDR2 SVGIG (reference sequence). This CDR3 is built from 15 residues. Trimming removed 1 base from V and 5 bases from J; junction bases left unmatched: 6. The CDR3 region is CAWSGGLAGNNEQFF. The CDR3 bases are TGTGCCTGGAGTGGGGGTCTAGCGGGAAACAATGAGCAGTTCTTC. The full variable domain, in which reference TRBV30 and TRBJ2-1 provide the parts outside the CDR3, is SQTIHQWPATLVQPVGSPLSLECTVEGTSNPNLYWYRQAAGRGLQLLFYSVGIGQISSEVPQNLSASRPQDRQFILSSKKLLLSDSGFYLCAWSGGLAGNNEQFFGPGTRLTVL.

The rearrangement links TRBV5-4 to TRBJ1-2; 7 bases are shared with TRBD1. CDR3 size: 14 residues. The germline V gene has CDR1 SGHNT and CDR2 YYREEE (reference sequence). Germline trimming cut 1 base from V and 2 bases from J; bases unmatched to any gene: 2. The CDR3 nucleotides are TGTGCCAGCAGCTTGCCGGGACAGAACTATGGCTACACCTTC. Translating it yields CASSLPGQNYGYTF.

The chain combines TRBV5-6 with TRBJ2-3; 7 nucleotides agree with TRBD2. CDR1 and CDR2 from the germline V gene are SGHDT and YYEEEE. This CDR3 region has 13 residues. Trimming removed 5 bases from V and 1 base from J; junction bases left unmatched: 1. In DNA, the CDR3 is TGTGCCAGCAGGGGAGGGGGCACAGATACGCAGTATTTT. It encodes CASRGGGTDTQYF.

The V gene is TRBV9, the J gene TRBJ2-3; D is ambiguous. Germline V lookup: CDR1 SGDLS, CDR2 YYNGEE. The V end was cut by 1 base, the J end by 8 bases, with 8 bases between. This CDR3 region has 12 residues. CDR3 sequence: CASSVLSGTQYF. CDR3 sequence (DNA): TGTGCCAGCAGCGTACTTTCAGGTACGCAGTATTTT.

The chain is built from TRBV7-2 and TRBJ1-4, with a possible D match to TRBD1 (6 bases). CDR3 length: 15 amino acids. Germline V lookup: CDR1 SGHTA, CDR2 FQGNSA. With 5 bases removed from V and 7 bases from J, the gap between germline ends came to 17 bases. CDR3 residues: CASSTTKGVGEKLFF. In DNA, the CDR3 is TGTGCCAGCAGCACCACGAAGGGGGTTGGTGAAAAACTGTTTTTT.

This clone was counted between two and nine times. The rearrangement joins TRBV4-1 to TRBJ2-6; TRBD1 agrees at 7 bases. Germline-derived CDR1 and CDR2 are MGHRA and YSYEKL. The CDR3 totals 16 residues. Trimming removed 4 bases from V and 0 bases from J; junction bases left unmatched: 3. The CDR3 DNA reads as TGCGCCAGCAGCCCTGCAGGGGGCTCTGGGGCCAACGTCCTGACTTTC. It encodes CASSPAGGSGANVLTF.

As for this clone: At one boundary the junction diverges from the germline segment, which might be a read error. The V and J genes are TRBV30 and TRBJ1-2; TRBD1 might be the D (6 bases). CDR3 length: 11 amino acids. Per germline, CDR1 GTSNPN and CDR2 SVGIG (reference sequence). The CDR3 loop is CAWSGGGKIHF. For the CDR3, the DNA is TGTGCCTGGAGTGGGGGGGGCAAGATACACTTC.

The V call is TRBV6-6, the J call TRBJ2-5; no clear D. The germline V and J ends were trimmed by 2 bases and 5 bases, with 12 bases remaining between them. This CDR3 contains 14 residues. Germline V gene lookup returns CDR1 MNHNY and CDR2 SVGAGI (reference sequence). Here the CDR3 reads CASSYISVGETQYF. Here the CDR3 DNA reads TGTGCCAGCAGTTACATCTCGGTGGGCGAGACCCAGTACTTC.

The chain joins TRBV14 to TRBJ2-7, with 7 nucleotides matching TRBD2. V trimming: 4 bases; J trimming: 7 bases; junction bases outside the gene matches: 16. The CDR3 sequence is 16 residues long. The germline gives CDR1 SGHDN, CDR2 FVKESK. The CDR3 coding sequence is TGTGCCAGCAGCCCTAACGAAGCGGGGAGTACGCTGGAGCAGTACTTC. Translating gives CASSPNEAGSTLEQYF.

This rearrangement joins TRBV27 to TRBJ2-7; D is perhaps TRBD2 (5 bases). Trimming stripped 8 bases from V and 0 bases from J, with 8 bases between. Germline V gives CDR1 MNHEY, CDR2 SMNVEV (reference sequence). This CDR3 region has 12 residues. The CDR3: CASGGFSYEQYF. The CDR3 nucleotides are TGTGCCAGCGGAGGCTTCTCCTACGAGCAGTACTTC.

The chain combines TRBV30 with TRBJ1-2; D is undetermined. CDR1 is GTSNPN, CDR2 SVGIG, per germline (reference sequence). The V end was cut by 8 bases, the J end by 8 bases, with 15 bases between. CDR3 size: 11 residues. CDR3 amino acids: CARVSRSGYTF. CDR3 sequence (DNA): TGTGCCCGGGTGAGCCGGTCGGGCTACACCTTC. The whole variable domain, filled in from reference TRBV30 and TRBJ1-2, reads SQTIHQWPATLVQPVGSPLSLECTVEGTSNPNLYWYRQAAGRGLQLLFYSVGIGQISSEVPQNLSASRPQDRQFILSSKKLLLSDSGFYLCARVSRSGYTFGSGTRLTVV.

The V gene is TRBV7-9, the J gene TRBJ1-2; 7 nucleotides line up with TRBD1. Germline V gene sequence: CDR1 SEHNR, CDR2 FQNEAQ (reference sequence). The CDR3 contains 16 residues. The V gene end was trimmed by 2 bases and the J gene end by 4 bases; junction bases not matched to a gene: 10. The CDR3: CASSLRRGRGAYGYTF. CDR3 nucleotides: TGTGCCAGCAGCTTAAGGAGGGGCAGGGGGGCCTATGGCTACACCTTC.

This chain joins TRBV30 and TRBJ1-1; D not resolved. Looked up from germline, CDR1 is GTSNPN and CDR2 is SVGIG (reference sequence). Trimming cost V 3 bases and J 1 base, with 12 bases left between them. The CDR3 runs 14 residues. The CDR3 sequence is CAWSLGGGNTEAFF. CDR3 nucleotide sequence: TGTGCCTGGAGCCTGGGTGGCGGGAACACTGAAGCTTTCTTT.

The chain is built from TRBV5-1 and TRBJ2-2, with D maybe TRBD1 (5 bases). Germline-derived CDR1 and CDR2 are SGHRS and YFSETQ. Trimming removed 1 base from V and 3 bases from J, with 16 bases in between. There are 17 residues in the CDR3. Written as DNA, the CDR3 is TGCGCCAGCAGCTTGTTCTACAGGACGGCGGACACCGGGGAGCTGTTTTTT. As protein: CASSLFYRTADTGELFF.

V gene TRBV7-9 combines with J gene TRBJ2-1; TRBD2 is a possible D gene (6 bases). V was pared by 4 bases and J by 1 base, with 17 bases between. CDR1 and CDR2 from the germline V gene are SEHNR and FQNEAQ (reference sequence). The length of the CDR3 is 17 residues. The CDR3 region is CASSYPGGGRSYNEQFF. The CDR3 nucleotides are TGTGCCAGCAGCTACCCGGGCGGAGGGCGGTCCTACAATGAGCAGTTCTTC.

The CDR3 reads CASSVQGGSSGANVLTF. CDR3 sequence (DNA): TGTGCCAGCAGCGTACAGGGGGGGTCTTCCGGGGCCAACGTCCTGACTTTC. The rearrangement joins TRBV7-9 to TRBJ2-6; the D gene is possibly TRBD1 (8 bases). The V end was cut by 5 bases, the J end by 4 bases, with 18 bases between. Germline V gives CDR1 SEHNR, CDR2 FQNEAQ (reference sequence). There are 17 residues in the CDR3.

The rearrangement uses TRBV5-4 and TRBJ1-6; TRBD1 matches at 10 bases. V lost 4 bases, J lost 6 bases, and 4 bases stayed unmatched. CDR1 is SGHNT, CDR2 YYREEE, per germline (reference sequence). The CDR3 extends over 15 amino acids. CDR3 sequence (DNA): TGTGCCAGCAGCGACGGACAGGGGGTTAATTCACCCCTCCACTTT. Translating it yields CASSDGQGVNSPLHF.

The rearrangement joins TRBV7-2 to TRBJ2-7; the D is unclear. V gave up 5 bases and J gave up 3 bases, with 14 bases separating them. Germline V gene lookup returns CDR1 SGHTA and CDR2 FQGNSA. This CDR3 has 14 residues. CDR3 amino acids: CASSPNRGGYEQYF. CDR3 sequence (DNA): TGTGCCAGCAGCCCAAACCGCGGCGGCTACGAGCAGTACTTC.

This rearrangement joins TRBV7-8 to TRBJ1-2; D call uncertain. The CDR3 is made up of 11 amino acids. Germline V lookup: CDR1 SGHVS, CDR2 FQNEAQ. Trimming shortened V by 5 bases and J by 7 bases, and 8 bases separated the two germline ends. The CDR3 coding sequence is TGTGCCAGCAGCCCCGGTTCTGGCTACACCTTC. Its translation: CASSPGSGYTF.

The chain joins TRBV29-1 to TRBJ2-7; a possible D gene is TRBD2 (5 bases). V gave up 3 bases and J gave up 1 base, with 7 bases separating them. Germline V CDR1 and CDR2: SQVTM, ANQGSEA. The CDR3 is 12 residues long. The CDR3 is CSVEDLSYEQYF. CDR3 in DNA: TGCAGCGTTGAGGACTTATCCTACGAGCAGTACTTC.

This clone was counted once. The chain has TRBV12-5 and TRBJ2-3; 12 bases map to TRBD2. J lost 5 bases, V lost 5 bases, and 8 bases had no gene match. Per germline, CDR1 LGHNT and CDR2 FRNRAP. CDR3 length: 16 residues. The CDR3 DNA is TGTGCTAGTGGTGCCGCTAGCGGGGGGGCCGTAGATACGCAGTATTTT. It yields the protein CASGAASGGAVDTQYF.

J is TRBJ1-1 and V is TRBV5-1; a weak D match, TRBD1 (6 bases). The CDR3 consists of 12 residues. Germline V gene data show CDR1 as SGHRS and CDR2 as YFSETQ. V shed 0 bases and J shed 11 bases, with 11 bases lying between them. The CDR3 DNA reads TGCGCCAGCAGCTTGGAACAGGGATGGGCTTTCTTT. This encodes CASSLEQGWAFF.

The J gene is TRBJ1-4, the V gene TRBV4-2; D is unclear. Deletions cut 1 base from V and 3 bases from J, with 6 bases between. This CDR3 has 14 residues. Germline lookup yields CDR1 LGHNA and CDR2 YNFKEQ. DNA for the CDR3: TGTGCCAGCAGCCAAGGGCAGTCTAATGAAAAACTGTTTTTT. It specifies CASSQGQSNEKLFF.

This clone was detected only a few times. This chain joins TRBV5-6 and TRBJ1-2; the match to TRBD1 covers 7 bases. The germline gives CDR1 SGHDT, CDR2 YYEEEE. The CDR3 has 13 residues. V dropped 2 bases and J dropped 8; count of bases not matched to a gene: 6. The CDR3 loop reads CASSFKGAQGYTF. Here the CDR3 DNA reads TGTGCCAGCAGCTTTAAGGGGGCGCAGGGCTACACCTTC.

The chain couples TRBV7-2 to TRBJ1-2; 10 nucleotides line up with TRBD1. The CDR3 totals 16 residues. Germline loops: CDR1 SGHTA, CDR2 FQGNSA. V lost 0 bases to trimming and J lost 4 bases; unmatched junction nucleotides: 5. CDR3 protein: CASSLAGTGAPYGYTF. CDR3 bases: TGTGCCAGCAGCTTAGCAGGGACAGGGGCGCCCTATGGCTACACCTTC.